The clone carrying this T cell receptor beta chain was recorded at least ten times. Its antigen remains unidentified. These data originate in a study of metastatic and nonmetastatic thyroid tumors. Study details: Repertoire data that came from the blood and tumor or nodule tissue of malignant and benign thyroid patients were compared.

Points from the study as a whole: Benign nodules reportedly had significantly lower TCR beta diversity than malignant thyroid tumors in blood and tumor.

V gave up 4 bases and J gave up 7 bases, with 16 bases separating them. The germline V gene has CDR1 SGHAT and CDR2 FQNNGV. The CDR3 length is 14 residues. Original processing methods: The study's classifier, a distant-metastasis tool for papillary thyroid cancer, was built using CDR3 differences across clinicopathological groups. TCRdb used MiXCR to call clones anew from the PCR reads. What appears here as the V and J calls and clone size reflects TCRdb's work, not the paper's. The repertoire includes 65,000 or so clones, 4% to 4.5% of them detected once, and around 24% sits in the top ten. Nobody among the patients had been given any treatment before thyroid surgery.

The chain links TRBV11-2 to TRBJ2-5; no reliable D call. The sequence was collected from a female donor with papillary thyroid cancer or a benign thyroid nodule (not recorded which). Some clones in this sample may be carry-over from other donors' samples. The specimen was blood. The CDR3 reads CASSSSRNWGTQYF. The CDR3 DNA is TGTGCCAGCAGCTCATCGCGAAACTGGGGGACCCAGTACTTC.